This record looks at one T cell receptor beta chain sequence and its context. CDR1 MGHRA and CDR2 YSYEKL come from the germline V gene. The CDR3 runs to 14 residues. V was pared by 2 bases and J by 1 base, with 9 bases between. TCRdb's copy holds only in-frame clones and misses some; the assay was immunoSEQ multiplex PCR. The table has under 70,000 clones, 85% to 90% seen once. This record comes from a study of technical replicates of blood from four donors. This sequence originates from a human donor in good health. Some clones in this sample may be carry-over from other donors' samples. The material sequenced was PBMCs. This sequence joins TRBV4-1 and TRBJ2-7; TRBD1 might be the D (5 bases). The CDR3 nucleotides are TGCGCCAGCAGCCAACCCAGACAGTCCTACGAGCAGTACTTC. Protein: CASSQPRQSYEQYF.